The next 21 T cell receptor beta chains were all read from a single sample in a study of human T cells and chemical hapten exposure. MiXCR was run by TCRdb on the RACE reads, yielding one entry per CDR3 protein. This table has tens of thousands of distinct CDR3 sequences, 9.8% appearing once. Specified time point: patch test 1, 2 weeks after DPC sensitization. The treatment here: therapeutic diphenylcyclopropenone sensitization with weekly scalp DPC. The sequencing here drew on whole blood, taken in connection with sensitization to the hapten diphenylcyclopropenone (DPC). The receptors shown here come from a woman in her forties with alopecia areata. Some clones in this sample may be carry-over from other donors' samples.

This clonotype was picked up many times. The V and J genes are TRBV7-9 and TRBJ1-5, with 7 bases lining up with TRBD1. V shed 0 bases and J 8 bases; nucleotides not matched to a gene: 7. Germline V lookup: CDR1 SEHNR, CDR2 FQNEAQ (reference sequence). The CDR3 runs to 15 residues. CDR3 sequence: CASSLALTGDEPQHF. The CDR3 coding sequence is TGTGCCAGCAGCTTAGCCCTAACAGGGGACGAGCCCCAGCATTTT.

This clonotype has only a few counts. The chain links TRBV7-3 to TRBJ2-1; D perhaps matches TRBD2 (7 bases). The germline V gene encodes CDR1 SGHTA and CDR2 FQGTGA. This CDR3 is built from 15 residues. The V and J ends lost 2 bases and 3 bases respectively, with 11 bases between them. Here the CDR3 reads CASSLGGGLYNEQFF. The CDR3 bases are TGTGCCAGCAGCTTAGGCGGGGGCCTCTACAATGAGCAGTTCTTC.

This clonotype was seen at least ten times. The chain has TRBV5-1 and TRBJ2-3, with D tentatively TRBD1 or TRBD2 (5 bases each). CDR1 and CDR2 from the germline V gene are SGHRS and YFSETQ. Deletions cut 0 bases from V and 5 bases from J, with 16 bases between. CDR3 size: 16 residues. This CDR3 reads CASSLGGAGSEDTQYF. CDR3 DNA sequence: TGCGCCAGCAGCTTGGGAGGGGCCGGGTCTGAAGATACGCAGTATTTT. Drawing the rest from reference TRBV5-1 and TRBJ2-3, the complete variable domain is KAGVTQTPRYLIKTRGQQVTLSCSPISGHRSVSWYQQTPGQGLQFLFEYFSETQRNKGNFPGRFSGRQFSNSRSEMNVSTLELGDSALYLCASSLGGAGSEDTQYFGPGTRLTVL.

This clonotype was seen ten or more times. The chain combines TRBV7-9 with TRBJ1-5; D unresolved. Trimming cost V 4 bases and J 3 bases, with 7 bases left between them. The CDR3 runs 13 residues. Germline V lookup: CDR1 SEHNR, CDR2 FQNEAQ (reference sequence). Here the CDR3 reads CASSWVDNQPQHF. CDR3 nucleotide sequence: TGTGCCAGCAGCTGGGTCGACAATCAGCCCCAGCATTTT.

This clonotype has more than one count but fewer than ten. V usage is TRBV7-8 and J usage is TRBJ2-1; TRBD2 is a possible D gene (7 bases). V lost 10 bases to trimming and J lost 5 bases, with 15 bases between them. The CDR3 totals 13 residues. The germline V gene encodes CDR1 SGHVS and CDR2 FQNEAQ. CDR3 residues: CATNRGADNEQFF. Here the CDR3 DNA reads TGTGCCACCAACCGGGGGGCTGACAATGAGCAGTTCTTC.

This clonotype was seen repeatedly, ten times or more. The J gene is TRBJ2-2, the V gene TRBV29-1; D ambiguous. The CDR3 sequence is 11 residues long. V lost 7 bases and J lost 7, with 10 bases in between. Germline-derived CDR1 and CDR2 are SQVTM and ANQGSEA. The DNA for the CDR3 is TGCAGCGCCTCTCGGAGCGGGGAGCTGTTTTTT. Translating it yields CSASRSGELFF.

The chain recombines TRBV7-2 with TRBJ2-1; 11 bases line up with TRBD2. The length of the CDR3 is 13 residues. Trimming took 9 bases from V and 5 from J; bases not matched to a gene: 3. Looked up from germline, CDR1 is SGHTA and CDR2 is FQGNSA. The CDR3 nucleotides read TGTGCCAGTAGACTAGCGGGGAACAATGAGCAGTTCTTC. This translates into CASRLAGNNEQFF.

This clonotype was observed a handful of times. The chain employs TRBV6-1 and TRBJ1-3; TRBD1 might be the D (5 bases). Trimming cost V 9 bases and J 0 bases, with 12 bases left between them. The germline V gene has CDR1 MNHNS and CDR2 SASEGT. This CDR3 has 14 residues. The CDR3 region has the DNA TGTGCCAGTTTCGCGGGGGGCTCTGGAAACACCATATATTTT. Its protein product is CASFAGGSGNTIYF.

Remarks on this clonotype: A much larger clone sits a single nucleotide away, making a read error possible. The V call is TRBV12-3 or TRBV12-4, the J call TRBJ1-2, with D maybe TRBD1 (5 bases). V was pared by 4 bases and J by 6 bases, with 12 bases between. CDR3 length equals 13 residues. Here the CDR3 reads CASSSGNRNGYTF. The CDR3 nucleotides are TGTGCCAGCAGTTCGGGGAACAGGAATGGCTACACCTTC.

This clonotype was recorded at least ten times. The V gene is TRBV6-6, the J gene TRBJ2-7, with D perhaps matching TRBD2 (6 bases). The germline CDR1 and CDR2 sequences are MNHNY and SVGAGI (reference sequence). Trimming removed 2 bases at V and 5 bases at J, with 7 bases between. This CDR3 comprises 12 residues. The CDR3: CASSYGGNEQYF. The CDR3 DNA reads TGTGCCAGCAGTTACGGGGGGAACGAGCAGTACTTC.

This clonotype was detected many times. The rearrangement links TRBV11-2 to TRBJ2-1; D is perhaps TRBD2 (6 bases). The CDR3 totals 16 residues. The V gene's germline CDR1 is SGHAT and CDR2 FQNNGV. The V end was cut by 5 bases, the J end by 7 bases, with 21 bases between. The CDR3, as DNA: TGTGCCAGCAGCATCCACCGGGACTCTCTGGGAAATGAGCAGTTCTTC. Protein product: CASSIHRDSLGNEQFF.

This rearrangement joins TRBV30 to TRBJ1-1, with D unresolved. Between the trimmed V and J ends, which lost 1 base and 4 bases, there was a span of 19 bases. Germline values: CDR1 GTSNPN, CDR2 SVGIG (reference sequence). The CDR3 runs to 16 residues. The CDR3 is CAWSEPIRVWSTEAFF. In nucleotides, the CDR3 is TGTGCCTGGAGTGAGCCAATCCGGGTGTGGAGCACTGAAGCTTTCTTT.

This clonotype came up many times. The chain employs TRBV14 and TRBJ1-2; no definite D call. Per germline, CDR1 SGHDN and CDR2 FVKESK. The V and J ends lost 0 bases and 2 bases respectively, with 4 bases between them. The CDR3 is made up of 13 amino acids. CDR3 sequence (DNA): TGTGCCAGCAGCCAAGATCCGAACTATGGCTACACCTTC. Its protein is CASSQDPNYGYTF. The entire variable domain, with the rest obtained from reference TRBV14 and TRBJ1-2, is as follows: EAGVTQFPSHSVIEKGQTVTLRCDPISGHDNLYWYRRVMGKEIKFLLHFVKESKQDESGMPNNRFLAERTGGTYSTLKVQPAELEDSGVYFCASSQDPNYGYTFGSGTRLTVV.

This clonotype was seen repeatedly, ten times or more. The genes are TRBV6-6 and TRBJ1-6; D possibly corresponds to TRBD1 (6 bases). The germline V gene has CDR1 MNHNY and CDR2 SVGAGI (reference sequence). Trimming removed 2 bases at V and 10 bases at J, with 12 bases between. The CDR3 covers 14 residues. This CDR3 reads CASSYHPQGSPLHF. The CDR3 nucleotides read TGTGCCAGCAGTTACCATCCACAGGGCTCACCCCTCCACTTT.

This clonotype appeared a few times. The chain employs TRBV29-1 and TRBJ1-1, with a possible D match to TRBD1 (6 bases). V was cut by 2 bases and J by 1 base, with 8 bases left in between. The CDR3 sequence is 13 residues long. Germline V CDR1 and CDR2: SQVTM, ANQGSEA. The CDR3 DNA is TGCAGCGTTGAAAGGACAGAGAACACTGAAGCTTTCTTT. It is translated as CSVERTENTEAFF.

In this sample, this clonotype turned up many times. The V and J genes are TRBV7-2 and TRBJ1-1; D is possibly TRBD1 (5 bases). The CDR3 length is 13 residues. V dropped 5 bases and J dropped 1 base, with 8 bases sitting between them. Germline V gene lookup returns CDR1 SGHTA and CDR2 FQGNSA. The CDR3: CASSGHQNTEAFF. Here the CDR3 DNA reads TGTGCCAGCAGCGGACACCAGAACACTGAAGCTTTCTTT.

This clonotype has ten or more counts. CDR3 nucleotide sequence: TGTGCCAGCCGGTTGGGGCAGGGGAACTATGGCTACACCTTC. This sequence encodes CASRLGQGNYGYTF. The chain carries TRBV6-5 and TRBJ1-2; TRBD1 is a possible D gene (6 bases). This CDR3 is 14 amino acids long. The germline CDR1 and CDR2 sequences are MNHEY and SVGAGI. The ends were cut back, 8 bases at V and 2 bases at J, with 15 bases in the middle.

This clonotype occurred a few times. V is TRBV5-5 and J is TRBJ2-2, with D possibly matching TRBD1 (6 bases). Germline V gene lookup returns CDR1 SGHKS and CDR2 YYEKEE (reference sequence). This CDR3 has 15 residues. Deletions cut 1 base from V and 0 bases from J, with 7 bases between. The CDR3 DNA sequence: TGTGCCAGCAGCTTGTGGACAGCGAACACCGGGGAGCTGTTTTTT. This codes for CASSLWTANTGELFF.

The rearrangement joins TRBV7-8 to TRBJ2-2; tentatively, D is TRBD2 (5 bases). Trimming pared 8 bases from V and 5 bases from J, leaving 12 bases between. Germline lookup yields CDR1 SGHVS and CDR2 FQNEAQ. The CDR3 totals 13 residues. The CDR3 coding sequence is TGTGCCAGCTCCCTCGAGCGGACCGGGGAGCTGTTTTTT. Translated: CASSLERTGELFF.

At least ten counts were recorded for this clonotype. The V gene is TRBV7-9, the J gene TRBJ2-7; 7 bases agree with TRBD1. V lost 5 bases and J lost 0; bases outside the gene matches: 4. CDR1 is SEHNR, CDR2 FQNEAQ, per germline (reference sequence). The CDR3 contains 14 residues. CDR3 in DNA: TGTGCCAGCAGCAGGGGACAGTTCTCCTACGAGCAGTACTTC. It translates to CASSRGQFSYEQYF. The full variable domain, its missing parts supplied by reference TRBV7-9 and TRBJ2-7, is DTGVSQNPRHKITKRGQNVTFRCDPISEHNRLYWYRQTLGQGPEFLTYFQNEAQLEKSRLLSDRFSAERPKGSFSTLEIQRTEQGDSAMYLCASSRGQFSYEQYFGPGTRLTVT.

This clonotype was detected ten times or more. The chain uses TRBV12-3 or TRBV12-4 and TRBJ2-7, with 8 bases lining up with TRBD2. J lost 7 bases, V lost 4 bases, and 6 bases had no gene match. The CDR3 runs 13 residues. Here the CDR3 reads CASSSSGGGEQYF. The CDR3 nucleotides read TGTGCCAGCAGTTCGAGCGGGGGCGGGGAGCAGTACTTC.